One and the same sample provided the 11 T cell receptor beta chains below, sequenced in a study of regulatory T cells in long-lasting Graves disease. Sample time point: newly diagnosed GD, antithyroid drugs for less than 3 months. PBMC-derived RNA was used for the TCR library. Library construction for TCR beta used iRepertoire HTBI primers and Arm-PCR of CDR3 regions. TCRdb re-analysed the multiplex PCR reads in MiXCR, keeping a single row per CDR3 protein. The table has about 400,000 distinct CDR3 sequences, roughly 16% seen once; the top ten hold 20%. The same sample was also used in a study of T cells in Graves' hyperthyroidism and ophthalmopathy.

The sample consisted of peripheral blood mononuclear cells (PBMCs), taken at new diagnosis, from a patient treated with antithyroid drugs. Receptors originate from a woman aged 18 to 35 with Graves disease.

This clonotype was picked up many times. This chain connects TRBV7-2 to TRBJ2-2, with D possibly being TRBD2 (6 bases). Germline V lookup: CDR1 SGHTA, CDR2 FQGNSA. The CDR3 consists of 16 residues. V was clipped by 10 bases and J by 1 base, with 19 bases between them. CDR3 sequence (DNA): TGTGCCATGGACTGCGAAGGGCGGGAGAACACCGGGGAGCTGTTTTTT. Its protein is CAMDCEGRENTGELFF.

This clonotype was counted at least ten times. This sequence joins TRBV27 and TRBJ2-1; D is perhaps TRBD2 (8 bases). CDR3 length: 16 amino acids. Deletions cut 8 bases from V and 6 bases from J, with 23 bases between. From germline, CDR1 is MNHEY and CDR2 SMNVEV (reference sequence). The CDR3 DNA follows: TGTGCCAGCCGCCCAGGGGGACTAGAAGGTCCCAATGAGCAGTTCTTC. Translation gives CASRPGGLEGPNEQFF.

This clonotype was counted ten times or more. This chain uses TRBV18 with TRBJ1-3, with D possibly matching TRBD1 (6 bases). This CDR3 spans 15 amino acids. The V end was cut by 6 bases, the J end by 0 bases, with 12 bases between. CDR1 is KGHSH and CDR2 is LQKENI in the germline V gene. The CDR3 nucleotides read TGTGCCAGCTCGCCTGGACAGAGCTCTGGAAACACCATATATTTT. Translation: CASSPGQSSGNTIYF.

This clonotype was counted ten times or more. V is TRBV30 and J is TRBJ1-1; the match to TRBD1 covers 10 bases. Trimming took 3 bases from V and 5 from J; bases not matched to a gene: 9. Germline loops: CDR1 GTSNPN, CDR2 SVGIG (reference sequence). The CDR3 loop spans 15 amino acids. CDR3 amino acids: CAWRRGQGWYTEAFF. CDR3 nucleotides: TGTGCCTGGAGGAGGGGACAGGGGTGGTATACTGAAGCTTTCTTT.

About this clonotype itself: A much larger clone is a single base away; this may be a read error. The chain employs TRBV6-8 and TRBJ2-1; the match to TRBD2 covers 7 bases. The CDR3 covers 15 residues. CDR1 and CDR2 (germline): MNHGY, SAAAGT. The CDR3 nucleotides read TGTGCCGGCAGTTATACGGCTAGCGGCTACAATGAGCAGTTCTTC. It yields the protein CAGSYTASGYNEQFF.

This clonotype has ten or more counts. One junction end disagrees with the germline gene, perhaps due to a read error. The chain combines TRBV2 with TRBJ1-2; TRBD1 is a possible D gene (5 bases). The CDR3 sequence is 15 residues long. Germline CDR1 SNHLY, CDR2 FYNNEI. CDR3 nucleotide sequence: TGTGCCAGCGGATTATCTTCCGGGACCGGCTATGGTTACACCTTC. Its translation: CASGLSSGTGYGYTF.

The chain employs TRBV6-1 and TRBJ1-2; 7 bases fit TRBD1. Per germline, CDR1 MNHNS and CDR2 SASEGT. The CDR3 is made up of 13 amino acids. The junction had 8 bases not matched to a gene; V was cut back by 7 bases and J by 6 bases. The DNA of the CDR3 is TGTGCCAGCACCCGGCGAGGGGGCGATGGCTACACCTTC. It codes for CASTRRGGDGYTF.

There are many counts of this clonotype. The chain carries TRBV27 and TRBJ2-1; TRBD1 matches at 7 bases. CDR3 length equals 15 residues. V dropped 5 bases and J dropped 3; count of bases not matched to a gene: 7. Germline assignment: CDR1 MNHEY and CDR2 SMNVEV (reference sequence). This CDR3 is CASSRPGQFYNEQFF. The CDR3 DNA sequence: TGTGCCAGCAGTCGCCCGGGACAGTTCTACAATGAGCAGTTCTTC.

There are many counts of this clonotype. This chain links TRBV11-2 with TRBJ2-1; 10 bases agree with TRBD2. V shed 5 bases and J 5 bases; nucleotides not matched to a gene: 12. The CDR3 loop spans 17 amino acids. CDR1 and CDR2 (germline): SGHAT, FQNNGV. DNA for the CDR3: TGTGCCAGCAGCCCTCGTGTTCTAGCGGGAGCGGACAATGAGCAGTTCTTC. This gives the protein CASSPRVLAGADNEQFF.

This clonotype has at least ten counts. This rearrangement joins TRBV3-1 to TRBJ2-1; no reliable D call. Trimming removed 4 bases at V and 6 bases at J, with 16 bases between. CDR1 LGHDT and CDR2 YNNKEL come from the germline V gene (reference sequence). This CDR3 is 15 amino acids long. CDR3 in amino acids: CASSRRWTIFNEQFF. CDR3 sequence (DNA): TGTGCCAGCAGCCGCCGGTGGACCATCTTCAATGAGCAGTTCTTC.

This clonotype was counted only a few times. The CDR3 is CASSSSIDRYYGYTF. In DNA, the CDR3 is TGTGCCAGCAGTTCCTCAATAGACAGGTACTATGGCTACACCTTC. The V call is TRBV28, the J call TRBJ1-2, with D maybe TRBD1 (6 bases). CDR3 size: 15 residues. Germline assignment: CDR1 MDHEN and CDR2 SYDVKM. The V and J ends lost 4 bases and 3 bases respectively, with 15 bases between them.